This T cell receptor beta chain stems from a study of shared clonotypes between healthy human individuals (dated by TCRdb to the early 2020s). Some background on the complete study: Three men and two women, aged 18 to 49 years, made up the cohort. Per donor, three plates each were used for CD4 naive and CD4 memory, two for CD8 naive, and one for CD8 memory. The study deeply sequenced blood TCR repertoires of several healthy adults to estimate repertoire size and the extent of clonotype sharing between individuals. To increase sequencing depth and limit assay-specific biases, TCR repertoire library preparation and sequencing were carried out by different laboratories using diverse techniques. Each donor's leukapheresis produced roughly between roughly 0.85 and 9 billion PBMCs. On the study overall, not on this receptor specifically: Pairwise subsampling indicated that sequencing depth was expected to affect the degree of clonotype sharing among donors. Sampling was restricted to blood, and TCR repertoires in tissue are likely to differ from TCR repertoires in blood. Because the study included a small number of donors, the genetic and exposure-history diversity represented was limited. Rarefaction of sorted-subset datasets indicated incomplete sequencing despite the large sequencing depth. Estimated clonotype richness was generally larger for naive than for memory subsets. Approximately 4.8% of naive CD4, around 3.6% of naive CD8, roughly 2.5% of memory CD4, and about 0.4% of memory CD8 clonotypes were shared across several donors. Higher generation probabilities were observed for clonotypes shared by all four sorted-subset donors than for non-shared clonotypes.

On this clone: Its antigen remains undetermined. No qualities accompany the bases; no much larger clone lies one base away.

TCR CDR3 regions were amplified from genomic DNA by multiplex PCR using the deep immunoSEQ assay. Extracted genomic DNA from each cell subset was distributed evenly across all wells of several immunoSEQ 96-well plates, and each plate was treated as a replicate. For sorted subsets, each replicate PCR was loaded with roughly 190 ng genomic DNA, equivalent to 25,000 to 35,000 T cell genomes. Purified libraries were measured with a Qubit 3.0 fluorometer, size-checked on a Bioanalyzer 2100, and measured again with the KAPA Library Quantification kit. Every immunoSEQ 96-well plate was sequenced on a dedicated single-read 150-cycle Illumina NextSeq 550 flow cell. As for how the authors treated the data: Because the immunoSEQ output held only junctional sequences and lacked quality scores, the filtering could not match the filtering applied to full-length reads. Sequences were annotated with PyIR, a Python wrapper for IgBLAST v1.9, and V/J genes and CDR3 were assigned using IMGT germline references. Reads were filtered out if the reads had weak V/J assignments (E-value above 1e-6), no CDR3, stop codons, out-of-frame junctions, or ambiguous translated residues. V3J clonotypes were defined as sequences sharing the same inferred V gene, J gene, and CDR3 amino acid sequence. Percentage overlap between repertoires was calculated by dividing the number of shared unique clonotypes by the size of the smaller repertoire. Three approaches were used to assess repertoire richness: RTK rarefaction, the Chao1 estimator, and Recon v2.1 estimates of unobserved clonotypes. OLGA was used to compute generation probabilities for all TCRbeta clonotypes that the gDNA method yielded from a handful of donors. Not all clones reach the TCRdb copy of this immuneACCESS table, which keeps in-frame sequences only. Checked studies attribute under half of the gap to unresolved V genes and leave the rest unexplained. The D gene and trimming were derived from the DNA, and the V and J assignments and clone size from that table. Here the sample has about 2.3 million clones; approximately 95% occur a single time. The ten largest clones take up roughly 0.36% of the sample.

The germline V gene specifies SGHTA as CDR1 and FQGNSA as CDR2. V loses 5 bases of germline sequence and J loses 6 bases, and the interval between the two ends is 16 bases. Taken from cysteine to phenylalanine, the CDR3 has 15 residues. Of all the DNA, just the CDR3 is kept, 45 bases in frame from base 1. Healthy HIV-negative adults with no recently reported acute infections or vaccinations were included as donors. All donors were Caucasian adults living in Nashville, Tennessee, USA. CD4+ T cells were enriched through magnetic negative selection, after which naive cells were positively selected on CD45RA and the remaining negative fraction served as the memory subset. Blood was collected by leukapheresis, and PBMCs were isolated by Ficoll-Histopaque density gradient centrifugation and then cryopreserved in liquid nitrogen vapor phase. Analytical flow cytometry was used to check the purity and quantity of each magnetically sorted T cell population. From each sorted fraction, genomic DNA was isolated and quantified by UV absorbance on a Nanodrop 2000c.

This clonotype was sampled from a man aged 18 to 29 in good health. Some clones in this sample may be carry-over from other donors' samples. The sequenced material came from naive CD4+ T cells from PBMCs. What the cell subset or site label conveys for this sample: CD45RA+ positively selected. The chain is assembled from TRBV7-2 and TRBJ1-4; the D gene lacks a confident call. CDR3 region: CASSTDGRRDEKLFF. The nucleotide sequence reads as follows: TGTGCCAGCAGCACGGACGGCCGCCGGGATGAAAAACTGTTTTTT.